The T cell receptor (beta chain) described here comes from a study of OX40 agonist ivuxolimab in advanced cancers. The CDR3 is 14 residues long. Germline loops: CDR1 SGHAT, CDR2 FQNNGV. V was clipped by 4 bases and J by 1 base, with 8 bases between them. The data were produced by immunoSEQ multiplex PCR, yet TCRdb's version contains in-frame clones alone and is incomplete. Among 95,000 to 110,000 clones listed, approximately 90% were seen once. This TCR was sampled from an adult with an advanced solid tumor such as melanoma, head and neck, liver or kidney cancer. This chain connects TRBV11-2 to TRBJ1-3; D ambiguous. The sequences come from CD4+ or CD8+ T cells sorted from blood, collected in a trial of the OX40 agonist ivuxolimab. CDR3 loop: CASSSSYSGNTIYF. CDR3 nucleotides: TGTGCCAGCAGCTCGAGCTATTCTGGAAACACCATATATTTT.